A selection of T cell receptor beta chains follows, all from one sample in a study of graft-versus-host responses after intestinal transplantation. What these receptors recognize is not known. TCRdb's table, derived via immunoSEQ multiplex PCR, lists solely in-frame clones and lacks some. The table shows 96,000 or so clones, with approximately 90% occurring only once. Sequencing was performed on unstimulated CD4+ T cells sorted from spleen or lymph node cells, taken before intestinal transplant. Every receptor here comes from a human donor who received an intestinal transplant. Each CDR3 is given with its conserved first and last residue. The D gene is left open where the match is weak. Expanded clones get a size class; other rows say once, few or many, or leave the size out.

j_call clone_size d_call v_call cdr3_nt cdr3_aa
TRBJ2-1 few TRBD2 TRBV10-3 TGTGCCATCAGTGAGTTTTCTAGCGGGGTAAGCAATGAGCAGTTCTTC CAISEFSSGVSNEQFF
TRBJ1-4 . . TRBV27 TGTGCCAGCAGTAACCCCGCGGCGGGCTATAATGAAAAACTGTTTTTT CASSNPAAGYNEKLFF
TRBJ1-6 . . TRBV5-4 TGTGCCAGCACGCAGATCGGAACAGGCGACAATTCACCCCTCCACTTT CASTQIGTGDNSPLHF
TRBJ1-5 . . TRBV7-9 TGTGCCAGCAGCAAAGACAGTTCCAATCAGCCCCAGCATTTT CASSKDSSNQPQHF
TRBJ1-2 . TRBD1 TRBV6-6 TGTGCCAGCACCCTACACAGGGGGTACAACTATGGCTACACCTTC CASTLHRGYNYGYTF
TRBJ2-5 . . TRBV4-1 TGCGCCAGCAGCCAGCCGCCGGGGGAAACCCAGTACTTC CASSQPPGETQYF
TRBJ2-1 . TRBD2 TRBV19 TGTGCCAGTAGAGGACTAGCGGGGAATAGCTCCTACAATGAGCAGTTCTTC CASRGLAGNSSYNEQFF
TRBJ1-5 . . TRBV18 TGTGCCAGATCACCCCCCCCCGACCGCGGGCGCGGCAATCAGCCCCAGCATTTT CARSPPPDRGRGNQPQHF
TRBJ1-6 . . TRBV18 TGTGCCAGCTCACCGACAGGAAACGGTGACCTTTCACCCCTCCACTTT CASSPTGNGDLSPLHF
TRBJ1-2 once . TRBV27 TGTGCCAGCAGTCGGGAGGGTTACTATGGCTACACCTTC CASSREGYYGYTF
TRBJ1-1 . TRBD1 TRBV9 TGTGCCAGCAGCGGGGGACAGATGAACACTGAAGCTTTCTTT CASSGGQMNTEAFF
TRBJ1-1 . . TRBV27 TGTGCCAGCAGTCGGAACAGGTATGGGGAAGCTTTCTTT CASSRNRYGEAFF